A single sample is the source of the 10 T cell receptor beta chains below, sequenced in a study of cytomegalovirus exposure and HLA in healthy donors. Vbeta (60) and Jbeta (13) primers were used in the PCR. Clones were sequenced by immunoSEQ multiplex PCR, and TCRdb holds only the in-frame ones, with some missing. Found here are some 120,000 clones, around a tenth of them singletons; the top ten hold 2.5% to 3.5%. Specimen: PBMCs. These receptors all come from a man aged 30 to 45 in good health and CMV-seronegative.

The chain carries TRBV6-4 and TRBJ2-3; D not certain. The CDR3 length is 14 residues. With 3 bases removed from V and 2 bases from J, the gap between germline ends came to 9 bases. Germline CDR1 and CDR2: MRHNA and SNTAGT. CDR3 in amino acids: CASSEYSSTDTQYF. The CDR3, as DNA: TGTGCCAGCAGTGAATACAGTTCCACAGATACGCAGTATTTT.

This clone was observed a handful of times. This same CDR3 is encoded by further DNA sequences in the sample. The V gene is TRBV19, the J gene TRBJ1-1; 8 nucleotides align to TRBD1. Germline trimming cut 6 bases from V and 3 bases from J; bases unmatched to any gene: 6. The germline V gene encodes CDR1 LNHDA and CDR2 SQIVND (reference sequence). The CDR3 runs to 14 residues. The CDR3 region has the DNA TGTGCCAGTAGAAAGACAGGGGACGACACTGAAGCTTTCTTT. Translated: CASRKTGDDTEAFF.

This clone appeared a few times. CDR3 region: CAWRETGKQETQYF. The DNA of the CDR3 is TGTGCCTGGAGGGAAACAGGGAAACAAGAGACCCAGTACTTC. The rearrangement joins TRBV30 to TRBJ2-5, with D maybe TRBD1 (6 bases). Per germline, CDR1 GTSNPN and CDR2 SVGIG (reference sequence). The germline V and J ends were trimmed by 3 bases and 2 bases, with 13 bases remaining between them. This CDR3 comprises 14 residues. The full variable domain, completed using reference TRBV30 and TRBJ2-5, is SQTIHQWPATLVQPVGSPLSLECTVEGTSNPNLYWYRQAAGRGLQLLFYSVGIGQISSEVPQNLSASRPQDRQFILSSKKLLLSDSGFYLCAWRETGKQETQYFGPGTRLLVL.

This clone turned up a few times. This chain uses TRBV10-1 with TRBJ2-7; D possibly corresponds to TRBD2 (6 bases). This CDR3 spans 14 amino acids. Trimming cost V 3 bases and J 2 bases, with 11 bases left between them. Germline V CDR1 and CDR2: WNHNN, SYGVQD (reference sequence). The CDR3 region is CASSENGSPYEQYF. The CDR3 DNA reads as TGCGCCAGCAGTGAAAACGGGAGTCCCTACGAGCAGTACTTC.

This clone has only a few counts. V usage is TRBV6-5 and J usage is TRBJ1-2; TRBD1 agrees at 7 bases. This CDR3 is 15 amino acids long. CDR1 and CDR2 (germline): MNHEY, SVGAGI. V lost 2 bases and J lost 8; bases outside the gene matches: 11. As DNA, the CDR3 is TGTGCCAGCAGTTACACAGGACAGGCAGCTAACGGCTACACCTTC. As protein: CASSYTGQAANGYTF.

This CDR3 is CASSFRGGPPYEQYF. The DNA for the CDR3 is TGTGCCAGCAGCTTTAGAGGGGGCCCCCCCTACGAGCAGTACTTC. V and J are TRBV5-6 and TRBJ2-7, with 7 positions matching TRBD1. Germline values: CDR1 SGHDT, CDR2 YYEEEE. The CDR3 runs 15 residues. J lost 2 bases, V lost 2 bases, and 7 bases had no gene match.

J is TRBJ2-7 and V is TRBV19; the D gene is possibly TRBD1 (5 bases). The germline gives CDR1 LNHDA, CDR2 SQIVND (reference sequence). The CDR3 is 16 amino acids. V dropped 3 bases and J dropped 3 bases, with 18 bases sitting between them. CDR3 nucleotide sequence: TGTGCCAGTAGTATGAGAGCAGGGATCTTAGTCTACGAGCAGTACTTC. As protein: CASSMRAGILVYEQYF. The full variable domain, its missing parts supplied by reference TRBV19 and TRBJ2-7, is DGGITQSPKYLFRKEGQNVTLSCEQNLNHDAMYWYRQDPGQGLRLIYYSQIVNDFQKGDIAEGYSVSREKKESFPLTVTSAQKNPTAFYLCASSMRAGILVYEQYFGPGTRLTVT.

V usage is TRBV2 and J usage is TRBJ2-5; TRBD1 matches at 12 bases. The CDR3 contains 16 residues. Germline V CDR1 and CDR2: SNHLY, FYNNEI. The J segment lost 4 bases and the V segment lost 5 bases, leaving 8 bases of the junction unmatched. The CDR3 DNA is TGTGCCAGCAGTTTGGGTAGGGGACAGGGGGCAGAGACCCAGTACTTC. It codes for CASSLGRGQGAETQYF. Drawing the rest from reference TRBV2 and TRBJ2-5, the complete variable domain is EPEVTQTPSHQVTQMGQEVILRCVPISNHLYFYWYRQILGQKVEFLVSFYNNEISEKSEIFDDQFSVERPDGSNFTLKIRSTKLEDSAMYFCASSLGRGQGAETQYFGPGTRLLVL.

This clone occurred a few times. The rearrangement joins TRBV18 to TRBJ1-2, with TRBD1 identical over 9 bases. The V gene end was trimmed by 0 bases and the J gene end by 6 bases; junction bases not matched to a gene: 2. The germline V gene encodes CDR1 KGHSH and CDR2 LQKENI. CDR3 length equals 14 residues. CDR3 in amino acids: CASSPPWDRDGYTF. CDR3 DNA: TGTGCCAGCTCACCACCTTGGGACAGGGATGGCTACACCTTC.

This clone has a handful of counts. The rearrangement uses TRBV25-1 and TRBJ2-1; possible D gene TRBD1, 6 bases. This CDR3 is built from 13 residues. CDR1 is MGHDK, CDR2 SYGVNS, per germline. The ends were cut back, 7 bases at V and 6 bases at J, with 13 bases in the middle. CDR3 loop: CASTNRARNEQFF. The CDR3, as DNA: TGTGCCAGCACAAACAGGGCACGCAATGAGCAGTTCTTC. Filled out from reference TRBV25-1 and TRBJ2-1, the complete variable domain reads EADIYQTPRYLVIGTGKKITLECSQTMGHDKMYWYQQDPGMELHLIHYSYGVNSTEKGDLSSESTVSRIRTEHFPLTLESARPSHTSQYLCASTNRARNEQFFGPGTRLTVL.